Listed below are T cell receptor beta chains from one sample, sequenced in a study of PD-L1 blockade in urothelial cancer. Only in-frame clones appear in the TCRdb table, and some are missing; sequencing was by immunoSEQ multiplex PCR. The table records 15,000 to 20,000 clones, about nine tenths of them present only once. Sequenced material: PBMCs, taken around atezolizumab (anti-PD-L1) treatment. The receptors derive from a man in his fifties with urothelial cancer. The conserved cysteine and the conserved F or W are not part of the CDR3 here. Fields, in order: J gene, V gene, CDR3 protein.

TRBJ2-5 TRBV18 ASSPLLAGTGETQY
TRBJ1-3 TRBV2 ASSEGQGFNRNTIY
TRBJ2-1 TRBV7-2 ASSQGREWYNEQF
TRBJ2-3 TRBV5-1 ASSLAGAGTNTQY
TRBJ1-2 TRBV20-1 SARDDYGYT
TRBJ2-2 TRBV19 ASSSPGSLTGELF
TRBJ2-2 TRBV9 ASSGSPLGRTGELF
TRBJ2-2 TRBV29-1 SVEDHGGRGNTGELF
TRBJ2-5 TRBV4-3 ASSQEQGAAETQY
TRBJ1-3 TRBV12-5 ASGLRGSNSGNTIY
TRBJ1-3 TRBV18 ASSPLDSSGNTIY
TRBJ2-2 TRBV5-4 ASSSDPGQSNTGELF
TRBJ2-2 TRBV30 AWSNRGFGTGELF
TRBJ1-6 TRBV19 ASSPREGQGNSPLH
TRBJ2-3 TRBV5-8 ASSLAIGGGTDTQY
TRBJ1-5 TRBV15 ATSPKKLWTVFTNQPQH
TRBJ2-6 TRBV4-1 ASSQHEFGQSISGANVLT
TRBJ2-7 TRBV9 ASSPHSSGRAREQY
TRBJ2-7 TRBV27 ASSLTGGRYEQY
TRBJ2-3 TRBV6-1 ASIQGVLSDTQY